The rows below give T cell receptor beta chains drawn from one sample of a study of blood T cell repertoires in COVID-19. Clones were sequenced by immunoSEQ multiplex PCR, and TCRdb holds only the in-frame ones, with some missing. The sample shows under 250,000 clones, 80% to 85% of them seen only once. Input material: peripheral blood. These receptors came from a woman in her sixties or seventies with acute or convalescent COVID-19. CDR3s include the opening cysteine and the closing phenylalanine or tryptophan. Each record gives: V gene, clone size, D gene, J gene, CDR3 DNA, CDR3 protein. D genes are given only for firm matches. Clone size, where shown, is once, few, many, or a class for clones that have expanded.

TRBV12-3/TRBV12-4	few	-	TRBJ1-3	TGTGCCAGCAGTCCGGTGGGAAACACCATATATTTT	CASSPVGNTIYF
TRBV9	-	TRBD1	TRBJ2-3	TGTGCCAGCAGCGACCCCGGACAGGAGGTAACCACAGATACGCAGTATTTT	CASSDPGQEVTTDTQYF
TRBV19	few	-	TRBJ2-1	TGTGCCAGTAGTTCCCGTACCCTACGGTCGGATGAGCAGTTCTTC	CASSSRTLRSDEQFF
TRBV7-2	-	-	TRBJ1-2	TGTGCCAGCAGCTTAGAAGAGGGCCCCAGCTATGGCTACACCTTC	CASSLEEGPSYGYTF
TRBV7-2	few	-	TRBJ1-3	TGTGCCAGCAGCTTCGACAGGAGCTCTGGAAACACCATATATTTT	CASSFDRSSGNTIYF
TRBV28	-	-	TRBJ2-1	TGTGCCAGCAGTTTGGAGGTACGTAATGAGCAGTTCTTC	CASSLEVRNEQFF
TRBV5-6	-	-	TRBJ2-7	TGTGCCAGCAGCTTGCGCTCTGGGGCTACCTACGAGCAGTACTTC	CASSLRSGATYEQYF
TRBV6-5	-	TRBD1	TRBJ2-1	TGTGCCAGCACTAAGGGACAGGGCCACAATGAGCAGTTCTTC	CASTKGQGHNEQFF
TRBV30	-	TRBD1	TRBJ1-1	TGTGCCTGGAGCGGACAGGGAAGGGGTGAAGCTTTCTTT	CAWSGQGRGEAFF
TRBV28	-	-	TRBJ1-2	TGTGCCAGCAGTTTTCCGGGTGGATACTATGGCTACACCTTC	CASSFPGGYYGYTF
TRBV6-1	-	-	TRBJ1-5	TGTGCCAGCAGTGAAGGCGATCGACTCGGTCAGCCCCAGCATTTT	CASSEGDRLGQPQHF
TRBV30	-	-	TRBJ1-2	TGTGCCTGGAGTCGCGGGGTCGGCTACACCTTC	CAWSRGVGYTF
TRBV4-1	-	-	TRBJ2-7	TGCGCCAGCAGCCAAACTGGCCAGAGGGACTACGAGCAGTACTTC	CASSQTGQRDYEQYF
TRBV11-2	-	TRBD1	TRBJ2-7	TGTGCCAGCAGCCGAGGGACAGGTTCCTACGAGCAGTACTTC	CASSRGTGSYEQYF
TRBV2	-	-	TRBJ1-2	TGTGCCAGCAGTGCGGGACTTTCTAACTATGGCTACACCTTC	CASSAGLSNYGYTF
TRBV7-9	-	-	TRBJ1-3	TGTGCCAGCAGCTTAGTAGGGGTCTCTGGAAACACCATATATTTT	CASSLVGVSGNTIYF
TRBV5-4	-	TRBD1	TRBJ1-1	TGTGCCAGCAGCTTCGGACCGGACAGGGGGCGCGTGAACACTGAAGCTTTCTTT	CASSFGPDRGRVNTEAFF
TRBV6-5	-	TRBD1	TRBJ1-1	TGTGCCAGCAGTTACGCCGGACAGGTGAACACTGAAGCTTTCTTT	CASSYAGQVNTEAFF
TRBV6-5	-	-	TRBJ1-2	TGTGCCAGCAGTTATAATCCGGAGCCGGGAGATGGCTACACCTTC	CASSYNPEPGDGYTF
TRBV28	-	TRBD1	TRBJ2-7	TGTGCCAGCAGGGGACAGGGGAACGAGCAGTACTTC	CASRGQGNEQYF
TRBV7-3	few	-	TRBJ1-3	TGTGCCAGCAGCTTAATACCGGGATCTGGAAACACCATATATTTT	CASSLIPGSGNTIYF
TRBV4-1	-	-	TRBJ2-1	TGCGCCAGCAGCCAAGTCTATCTCGTTTTCCTCTACAATGAGCAGTTCTTC	CASSQVYLVFLYNEQFF
TRBV30	-	TRBD2	TRBJ2-1	TGTGCCTGGAGTGTACTAGCGGGGACCTACAATGAGCAGTTCTTC	CAWSVLAGTYNEQFF
TRBV28	-	-	TRBJ2-1	TGTGCCAGCAGACCGCAGGGTCGAGCCTACAATGAGCAGTTCTTC	CASRPQGRAYNEQFF
TRBV29-1	-	-	TRBJ1-2	TGCAGCGTTAGGACAAAGGATGGCTACACCTTC	CSVRTKDGYTF
TRBV27	-	-	TRBJ1-1	TGTGCCAGCAGTCAACCGGGACTGAGGACTGAAGCTTTCTTT	CASSQPGLRTEAFF
TRBV6-5	-	-	TRBJ2-1	TGTGCCAGCAGTTACTCCCCATACAATGAGCAGTTCTTC	CASSYSPYNEQFF
TRBV6-4	-	-	TRBJ1-5	TGTGCCAGCAGTGAGGGGGCAGGTCAGCCCCAGCATTTT	CASSEGAGQPQHF
TRBV5-4	-	-	TRBJ2-5	TGTGCCAGCAGCTTCCCACAGTACGAGACCCAGTACTTC	CASSFPQYETQYF